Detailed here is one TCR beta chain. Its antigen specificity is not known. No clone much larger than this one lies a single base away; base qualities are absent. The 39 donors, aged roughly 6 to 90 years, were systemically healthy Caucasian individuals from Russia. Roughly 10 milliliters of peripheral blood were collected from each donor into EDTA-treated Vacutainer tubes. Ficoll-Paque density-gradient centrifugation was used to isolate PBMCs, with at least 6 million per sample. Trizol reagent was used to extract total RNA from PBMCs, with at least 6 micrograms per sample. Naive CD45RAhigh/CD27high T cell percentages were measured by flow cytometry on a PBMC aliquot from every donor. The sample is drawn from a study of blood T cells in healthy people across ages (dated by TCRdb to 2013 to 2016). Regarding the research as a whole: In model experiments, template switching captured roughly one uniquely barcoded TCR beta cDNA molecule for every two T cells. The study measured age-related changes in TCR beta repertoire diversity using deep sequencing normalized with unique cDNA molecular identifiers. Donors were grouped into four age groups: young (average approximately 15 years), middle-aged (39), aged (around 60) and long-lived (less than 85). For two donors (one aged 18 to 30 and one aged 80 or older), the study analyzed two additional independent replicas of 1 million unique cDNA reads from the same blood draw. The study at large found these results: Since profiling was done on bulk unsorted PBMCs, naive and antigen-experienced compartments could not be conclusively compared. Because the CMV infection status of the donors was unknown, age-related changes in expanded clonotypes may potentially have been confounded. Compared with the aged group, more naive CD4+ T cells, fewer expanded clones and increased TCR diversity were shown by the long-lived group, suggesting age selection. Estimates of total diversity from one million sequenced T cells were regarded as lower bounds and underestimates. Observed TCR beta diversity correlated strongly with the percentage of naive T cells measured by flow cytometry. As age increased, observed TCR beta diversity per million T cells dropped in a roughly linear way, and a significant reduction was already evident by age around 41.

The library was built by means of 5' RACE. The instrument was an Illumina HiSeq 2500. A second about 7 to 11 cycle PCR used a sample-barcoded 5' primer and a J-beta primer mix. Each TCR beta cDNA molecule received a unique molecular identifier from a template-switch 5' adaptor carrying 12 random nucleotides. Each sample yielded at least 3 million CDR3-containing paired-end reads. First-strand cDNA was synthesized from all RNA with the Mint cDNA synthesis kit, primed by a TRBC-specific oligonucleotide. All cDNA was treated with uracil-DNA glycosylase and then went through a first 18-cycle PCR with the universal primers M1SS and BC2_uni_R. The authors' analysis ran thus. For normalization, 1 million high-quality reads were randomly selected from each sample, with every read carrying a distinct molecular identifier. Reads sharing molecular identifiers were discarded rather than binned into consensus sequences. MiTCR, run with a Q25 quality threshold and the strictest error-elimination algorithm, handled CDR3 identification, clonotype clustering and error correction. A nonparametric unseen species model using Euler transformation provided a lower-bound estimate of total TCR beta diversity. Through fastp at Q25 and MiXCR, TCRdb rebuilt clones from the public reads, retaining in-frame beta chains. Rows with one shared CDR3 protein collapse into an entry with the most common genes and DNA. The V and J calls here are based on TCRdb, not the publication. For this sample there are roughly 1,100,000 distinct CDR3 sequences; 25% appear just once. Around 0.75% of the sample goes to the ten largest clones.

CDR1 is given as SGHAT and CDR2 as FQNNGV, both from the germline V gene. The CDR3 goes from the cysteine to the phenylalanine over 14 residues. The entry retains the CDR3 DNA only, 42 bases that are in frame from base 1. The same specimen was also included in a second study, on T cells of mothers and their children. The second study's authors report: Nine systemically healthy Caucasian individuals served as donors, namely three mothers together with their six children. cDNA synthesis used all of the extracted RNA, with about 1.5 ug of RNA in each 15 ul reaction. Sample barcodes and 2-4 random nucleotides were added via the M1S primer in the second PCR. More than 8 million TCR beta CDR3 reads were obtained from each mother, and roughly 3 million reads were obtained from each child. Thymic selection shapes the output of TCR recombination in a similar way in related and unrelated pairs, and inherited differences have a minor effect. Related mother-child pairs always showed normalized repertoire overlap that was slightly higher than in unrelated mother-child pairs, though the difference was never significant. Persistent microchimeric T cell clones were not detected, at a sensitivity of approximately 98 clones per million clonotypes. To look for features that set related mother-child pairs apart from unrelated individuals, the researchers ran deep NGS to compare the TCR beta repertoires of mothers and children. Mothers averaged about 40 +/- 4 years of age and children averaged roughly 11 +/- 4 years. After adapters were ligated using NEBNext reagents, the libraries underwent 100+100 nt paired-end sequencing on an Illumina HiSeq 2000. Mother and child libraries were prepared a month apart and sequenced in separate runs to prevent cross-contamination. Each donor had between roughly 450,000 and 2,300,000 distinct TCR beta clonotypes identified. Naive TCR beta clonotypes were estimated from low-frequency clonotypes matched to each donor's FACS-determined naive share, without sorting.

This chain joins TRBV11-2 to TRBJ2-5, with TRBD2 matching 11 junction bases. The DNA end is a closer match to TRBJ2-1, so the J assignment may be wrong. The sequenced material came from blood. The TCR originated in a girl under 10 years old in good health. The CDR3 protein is CASSFSSGRLEQFF. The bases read TGTGCCAGCAGCTTTTCTAGCGGGAGGCTTGAGCAGTTCTTC.